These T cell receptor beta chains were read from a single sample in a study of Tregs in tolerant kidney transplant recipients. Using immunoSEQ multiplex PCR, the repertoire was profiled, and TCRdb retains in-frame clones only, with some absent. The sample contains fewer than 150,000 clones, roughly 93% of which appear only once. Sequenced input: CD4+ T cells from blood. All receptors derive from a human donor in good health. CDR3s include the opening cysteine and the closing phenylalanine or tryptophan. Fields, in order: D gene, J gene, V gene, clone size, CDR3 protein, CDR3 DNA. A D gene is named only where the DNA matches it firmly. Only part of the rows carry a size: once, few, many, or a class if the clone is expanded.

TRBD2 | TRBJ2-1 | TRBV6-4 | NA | CASSDRTSGRMNEQFF | TGTGCCAGCAGTGACCGGACTAGCGGGAGGATGAATGAGCAGTTCTTC
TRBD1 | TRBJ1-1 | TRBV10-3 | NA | CAISETGVTEAFF | TGTGCCATCAGTGAGACAGGGGTAACTGAAGCTTTCTTT
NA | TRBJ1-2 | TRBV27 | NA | CATWEGQVYGYTF | TGTGCCACCTGGGAGGGGCAGGTCTATGGCTACACCTTC
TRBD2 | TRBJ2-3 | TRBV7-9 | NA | CASSLELAGGITDTQYF | TGTGCCAGCAGCTTAGAGCTAGCGGGGGGGATTACAGATACGCAGTATTTT
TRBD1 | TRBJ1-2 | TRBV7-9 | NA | CASSLGQGGDYGYTF | TGTGCCAGCAGCCTTGGACAGGGAGGCGACTATGGCTACACCTTC
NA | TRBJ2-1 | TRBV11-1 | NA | CASIPGGDNEQFF | TGTGCCAGCATCCCGGGGGGCGACAATGAGCAGTTCTTC
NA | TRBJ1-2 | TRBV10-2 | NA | CASSEGRGGYTF | TGCGCCAGCAGTGAGGGCAGAGGGGGCTACACCTTC
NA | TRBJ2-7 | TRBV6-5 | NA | CASSYQETKSNEQYF | TGTGCCAGCAGTTACCAGGAGACAAAGTCGAACGAGCAGTACTTC
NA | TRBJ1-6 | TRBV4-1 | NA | CASSHQDTGVLYNSPLHF | TGCGCCAGCAGCCACCAGGACACGGGGGTGCTATATAATTCACCCCTCCACTTT
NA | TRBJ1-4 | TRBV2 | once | CASDTQGRSEKLFF | TGTGCCAGCGATACCCAGGGACGGAGCGAAAAACTGTTTTTT
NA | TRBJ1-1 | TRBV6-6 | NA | CASKNTGDTEAFF | TGTGCCAGCAAAAATACGGGGGACACTGAAGCTTTCTTT
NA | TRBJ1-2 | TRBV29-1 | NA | CSVEYPQLYGYTF | TGCAGCGTTGAATACCCACAGCTATATGGCTACACCTTC
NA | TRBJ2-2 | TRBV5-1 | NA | CASTGGPGGELFF | TGCGCCAGCACGGGCGGGCCAGGCGGGGAGCTGTTTTTT
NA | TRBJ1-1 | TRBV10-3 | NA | CAISGRGEGSEAFF | TGTGCCATCAGTGGGAGGGGGGAAGGGTCTGAAGCTTTCTTT
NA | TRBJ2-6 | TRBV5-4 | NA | CASTAGGSGANVLTF | TGTGCCAGCACCGCCGGGGGTTCTGGGGCCAACGTCCTGACTTTC
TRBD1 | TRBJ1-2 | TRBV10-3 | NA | CAISESPGQGDPYGYTF | TGTGCCATCAGTGAGTCCCCGGGACAGGGGGATCCCTATGGCTACACCTTC
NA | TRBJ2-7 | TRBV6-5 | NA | CASSFRDGSYEQYF | TGTGCCAGCAGTTTCCGGGACGGATCCTACGAGCAGTACTTC
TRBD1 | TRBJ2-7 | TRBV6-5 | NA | CASSKPGQRTEQYF | TGTGCCAGCAGTAAGCCGGGACAGAGAACCGAGCAGTACTTC
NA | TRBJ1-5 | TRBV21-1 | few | CASSNIRQNDQPQHF | TGTGCCAGCAGCAATATAAGACAGAATGATCAGCCCCAGCATTTT
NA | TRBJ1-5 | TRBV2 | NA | CASSGEGMGQPQHF | TGTGCCAGCAGTGGCGAGGGGATGGGTCAGCCCCAGCATTTT
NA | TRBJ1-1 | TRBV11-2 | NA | CASSQRQDVGTEAFF | TGTGCCAGCAGCCAGAGACAGGACGTTGGGACTGAAGCTTTCTTT
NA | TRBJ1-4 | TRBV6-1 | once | CASSTGSTNEKLFF | TGTGCCAGCAGTACAGGGTCAACTAATGAAAAACTGTTTTTT
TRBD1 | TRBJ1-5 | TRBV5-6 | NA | CASSGTGEGVNQPQHF | TGTGCCAGCAGCGGGACAGGGGAAGGAGTCAATCAGCCCCAGCATTTT
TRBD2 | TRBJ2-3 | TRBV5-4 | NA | CASSLGATSGSGTDTQYF | TGTGCCAGCAGCTTGGGCGCGACTAGCGGGAGCGGCACAGATACGCAGTATTTT
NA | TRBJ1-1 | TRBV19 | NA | CASSIRPMTNTEAFF | TGTGCCAGTAGTATACGACCCATGACGAACACTGAAGCTTTCTTT
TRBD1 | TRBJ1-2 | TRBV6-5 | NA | CASRDRLYGYTF | TGTGCCAGCAGGGACAGGCTTTATGGCTACACCTTC
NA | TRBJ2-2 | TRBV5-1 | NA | CASSTGTPGTGELFF | TGCGCCAGCAGCACCGGGACCCCTGGGACCGGGGAGCTGTTTTTT
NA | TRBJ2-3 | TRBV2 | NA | CASGAGRTDTQYF | TGTGCCAGCGGGGCGGGCCGCACAGATACGCAGTATTTT
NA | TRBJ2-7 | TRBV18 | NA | CASSPQFGGREQYF | TGTGCCAGCTCACCCCAATTCGGTGGTCGCGAGCAGTACTTC
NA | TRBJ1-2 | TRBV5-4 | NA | CASSQEHREGYGYTF | TGTGCCAGCAGCCAAGAACACCGGGAGGGCTATGGCTACACCTTC
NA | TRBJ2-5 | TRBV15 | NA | CATSRDQGETQYF | TGTGCCACCAGCAGAGATCAAGGAGAGACCCAGTACTTC
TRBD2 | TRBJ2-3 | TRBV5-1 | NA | CASSLASSGDSTDTQYF | TGCGCCAGCAGCTTAGCTTCTAGCGGGGATAGCACAGATACGCAGTATTTT
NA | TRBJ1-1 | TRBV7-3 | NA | CASSFSANTEAFF | TGTGCCAGCAGCTTCTCAGCAAACACTGAAGCTTTCTTT
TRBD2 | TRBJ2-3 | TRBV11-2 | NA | CASSPELAAHTQYF | TGTGCCAGCAGCCCGGAACTAGCGGCCCATACGCAGTATTTT
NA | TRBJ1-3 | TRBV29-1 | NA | CSVRSSGNTIYF | TGCAGCGTCCGGAGCTCTGGAAACACCATATATTTT
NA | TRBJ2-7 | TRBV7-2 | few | CASSLVLWEQYF | TGTGCCAGCAGCTTAGTTCTATGGGAGCAGTACTTC
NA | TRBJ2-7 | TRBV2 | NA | CASRGGPGEQYF | TGTGCCAGCAGGGGGGGACCGGGCGAGCAGTACTTC
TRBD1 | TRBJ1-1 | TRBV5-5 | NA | CASSLGIDREVTEAFF | TGTGCCAGCAGCTTGGGTATAGACAGGGAGGTCACTGAAGCTTTCTTT
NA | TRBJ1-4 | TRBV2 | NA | CASSEVRQGREKLFF | TGTGCCAGCAGTGAAGTACGGCAGGGGCGAGAAAAACTGTTTTTT
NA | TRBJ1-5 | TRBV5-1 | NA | CASSPTGENQPQHF | TGCGCCAGCAGCCCAACGGGGGAAAATCAGCCCCAGCATTTT
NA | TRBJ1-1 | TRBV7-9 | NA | CASSFSGANTEAFF | TGTGCCAGCAGCTTCTCAGGGGCGAACACTGAAGCTTTCTTT
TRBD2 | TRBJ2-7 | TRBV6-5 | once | CASSYSPGLVVGEQYF | TGTGCCAGCAGTTACTCTCCGGGACTAGTAGTGGGCGAGCAGTACTTC
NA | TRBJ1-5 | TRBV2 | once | CASKVGGAVQPQHF | TGTGCCAGCAAGGTGGGGGGAGCTGTGCAGCCCCAGCATTTT
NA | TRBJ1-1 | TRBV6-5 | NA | CASRDPPTEAFF | TGTGCCAGCAGGGACCCTCCGACTGAAGCTTTCTTT
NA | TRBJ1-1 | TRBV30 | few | CAWSVSQNTEAFF | TGTGCCTGGAGTGTCAGCCAGAACACTGAAGCTTTCTTT
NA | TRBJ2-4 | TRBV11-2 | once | CASSSIGGKNIQYF | TGTGCCAGCAGCTCAATAGGGGGCAAAAACATTCAGTACTTC
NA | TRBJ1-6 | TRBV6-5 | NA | CASSEVLSNSPLHF | TGTGCTTCGAGTGAGGTTCTGAGCAATTCACCCCTCCACTTT
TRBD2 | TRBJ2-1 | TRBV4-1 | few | CASRGGLAGDNEQFF | TGCGCCAGCAGGGGGGGACTAGCGGGAGACAATGAGCAGTTCTTC
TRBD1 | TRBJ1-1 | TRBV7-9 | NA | CASSLIGQGNTEAFF | TGTGCCAGCAGCTTGATAGGACAGGGGAACACTGAAGCTTTCTTT
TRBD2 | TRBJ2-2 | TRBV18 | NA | CASSPRLGSGSDTGELFF | TGTGCCAGCTCACCACGGCTAGGTAGCGGGAGCGACACCGGGGAGCTGTTTTTT
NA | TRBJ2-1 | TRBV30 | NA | CAWSVGPLSGGEQFF | TGTGCCTGGAGTGTGGGCCCCCTTAGTGGGGGGGAGCAGTTCTTC
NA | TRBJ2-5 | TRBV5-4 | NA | CASSSQETQYF | TGTGCCAGCAGTTCCCAAGAGACCCAGTACTTC
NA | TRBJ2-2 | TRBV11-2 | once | CASSRGTVGTMNTGELFF | TGTGCCAGCAGTAGGGGAACGGTCGGGACAATGAACACCGGGGAGCTGTTTTTT